The clone carrying this T cell receptor (beta chain) was recorded at least ten times. This sample was included in a study of neurological immune-mediated disorders. Each TCR transcript was tagged with a 10-nucleotide random UMI during 5'RACE. TCRdb processed the 5' RACE reads anew with MiXCR; each CDR3 protein has one entry. Among some 95,000 distinct CDR3 sequences listed, 3% to 4% were seen once. Trimming cost V 0 bases and J 0 bases, with 9 bases left between them. CDR3 length equals 15 residues. Germline assignment: CDR1 LGHDT and CDR2 YNNKEL (reference sequence). V and J are TRBV3-1 and TRBJ2-7; D is ambiguous. Material: PBMCs. This clonotype was sampled from a young woman with multiple sclerosis. The CDR3 here is CASSQDGDSSYEQYF. The CDR3 region has the DNA TGTGCCAGCAGCCAAGATGGGGATTCCTCCTACGAGCAGTACTTC.